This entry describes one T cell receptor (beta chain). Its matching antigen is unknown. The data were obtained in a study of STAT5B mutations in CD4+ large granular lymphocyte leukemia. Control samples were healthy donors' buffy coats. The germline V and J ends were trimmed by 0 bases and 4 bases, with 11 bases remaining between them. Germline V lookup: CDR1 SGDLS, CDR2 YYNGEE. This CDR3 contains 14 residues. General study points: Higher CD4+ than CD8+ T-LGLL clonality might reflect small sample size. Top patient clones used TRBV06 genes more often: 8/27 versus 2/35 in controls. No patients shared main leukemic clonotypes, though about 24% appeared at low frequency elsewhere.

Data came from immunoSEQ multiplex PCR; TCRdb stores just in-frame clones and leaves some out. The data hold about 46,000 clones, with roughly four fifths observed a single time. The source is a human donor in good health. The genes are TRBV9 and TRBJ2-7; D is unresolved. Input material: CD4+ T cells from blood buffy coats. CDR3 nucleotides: TGTGCCAGCAGCGTAGCCCATCCTGGGTACGAGCAGTACTTC. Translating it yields CASSVAHPGYEQYF.